The 12 T cell receptor beta chains below were found in one sample sequenced in a study of graft-versus-host responses after intestinal transplantation (dated by TCRdb to the early 2020s). Libraries were made using the immunoSEQ multiplex PCR assay. As stored in TCRdb, this immuneACCESS dataset retains in-frame rearrangements with V and J assigned. A fraction of the clones does not appear; measured against another copy, unresolved V genes explain less than half of the discrepancy, and the remainder lacks a known reason. The table for this sample lists tens of thousands of clones; 89% of them were counted only once. Jointly, the top ten make up around 2.6% of the sample. Antigen specificity for these receptors is unknown. The sample's time point label, in plain terms: cells obtained before transplantation from donor or recipient. The starting material was unstimulated CD8+ T cells sorted from spleen or lymph node cells, obtained before intestinal transplant. The source is a human donor who received an intestinal transplant.

V is TRBV27 and J is TRBJ2-5; TRBD1 agrees at 7 bases. Germline V lookup: CDR1 MNHEY, CDR2 SMNVEV (reference sequence). The V gene end was trimmed by 5 bases and the J gene end by 5 bases; junction bases not matched to a gene: 8. The CDR3 runs 14 residues. CDR3 region: CASSPDRVRETQYF. CDR3 nucleotides: TGTGCCAGCAGTCCCGACAGGGTGAGGGAGACCCAGTACTTC.

The chain employs TRBV7-8 and TRBJ2-2, with 16 bases identical to TRBD2. Germline values: CDR1 SGHVS, CDR2 FQNEAQ. The CDR3 length is 19 residues. Losses at the gene ends were 3 bases for V and 2 bases for J; bases not matched to a gene: 6. CDR3 bases: TGTGCCAGCAGCTTCAGGGGACTAGCGGGAGGGCGAAACACCGGGGAGCTGTTTTTT. Amino acid sequence: CASSFRGLAGGRNTGELFF. The full variable domain, its missing parts supplied by reference TRBV7-8 and TRBJ2-2, is GAGVSQSPRYKVAKRGQDVALRCDPISGHVSLFWYQQALGQGPEFLTYFQNEAQLDKSGLPSDRFFAERPEGSVSTLKIQRTQQEDSAVYLCASSFRGLAGGRNTGELFFGEGSRLTVL.

The CDR3 loop reads CASSLFGPWNRRSYEQYF. DNA of the CDR3: TGTGCCAGCAGTTTATTCGGCCCGTGGAACAGACGCTCCTACGAGCAGTACTTC. J is TRBJ2-7 and V is TRBV27; D is unresolved. With 1 base removed from V and 0 bases from J, the gap between germline ends came to 19 bases. The CDR3 is made up of 18 amino acids. Looked up from germline, CDR1 is MNHEY and CDR2 is SMNVEV (reference sequence).

The rearrangement joins TRBV15 to TRBJ1-4; 7 nucleotides line up with TRBD1. Germline V CDR1 and CDR2: LNHNV, YYDKDF (reference sequence). This CDR3 is 15 amino acids long. J lost 7 bases, V lost 0 bases, and 5 bases had no gene match. The CDR3 sequence: CATSRDRSGGEKLFF. The DNA of the CDR3 is TGTGCCACCAGCAGAGATAGATCAGGGGGTGAAAAACTGTTTTTT.

In nucleotides, the CDR3 is TGTGCCAGCCTATCTGTCGGGGGGAGTTCAGATACGCAGTATTTT. Encoded protein: CASLSVGGSSDTQYF. The chain couples TRBV27 to TRBJ2-3, with 7 positions matching TRBD2. The CDR3 loop spans 15 amino acids. Germline V gene sequence: CDR1 MNHEY, CDR2 SMNVEV (reference sequence). Losses at the gene ends were 8 bases for V and 4 bases for J; bases not matched to a gene: 12.

The chain is built from TRBV7-6 and TRBJ2-1, with 11 bases matching TRBD2. The CDR3 runs to 15 residues. Germline trimming cut 4 bases from V and 5 bases from J; bases unmatched to any gene: 4. Germline V gene sequence: CDR1 SGHVS, CDR2 FNYEAQ. In DNA, the CDR3 is TGTGCCAGCAGCTATAGCGGGAGGGCGGACAATGAGCAGTTCTTC. It is translated as CASSYSGRADNEQFF.

This chain joins TRBV29-1 and TRBJ1-4; D ambiguous. Germline V gives CDR1 SQVTM, CDR2 ANQGSEA. The CDR3 covers 15 residues. Trimming removed 0 bases from V and 3 bases from J, with 11 bases in between. The CDR3 is CSVEDLMVSNEKLFF. In DNA form, the CDR3 reads TGCAGCGTTGAAGACCTAATGGTATCTAATGAAAAACTGTTTTTT. The full variable domain, its missing parts supplied by reference TRBV29-1 and TRBJ1-4, is SAVISQKPSRDICQRGTSLTIQCQVDSQVTMMFWYRQQPGQSLTLIATANQGSEATYESGFVIDKFPISRPNLTFSTLTVSNMSPEDSSIYLCSVEDLMVSNEKLFFGSGTQLSVL.

The rearrangement uses TRBV28 and TRBJ2-7; TRBD2 agrees at 14 bases. Germline CDR1 is MDHEN and CDR2 is SYDVKM. Trimming removed 6 bases from V and 3 bases from J; junction bases left unmatched: 16. The CDR3 has 19 residues. The CDR3 DNA reads as TGTGCCAGCAGGACGGGACTAGCGGGAGCCTACCCTAGAAACTACGAGCAGTACTTC. This gives the protein CASRTGLAGAYPRNYEQYF.

For the CDR3, the DNA is TGCGCCAGCAGCTTGGGAAGAAGACAGGGGCAAGAGACCCAGTACTTC. Its translation: CASSLGRRQGQETQYF. The chain uses TRBV5-1 and TRBJ2-5, with 8 positions matching TRBD1. CDR1 and CDR2 (germline): SGHRS, YFSETQ. With V trimmed by 0 bases and J by 2 bases, 6 bases remained unmatched. The CDR3 covers 16 residues.

V gene TRBV10-2 combines with J gene TRBJ2-5; maybe TRBD2 (6 bases). Trimming took off 2 bases at V and 9 bases at J, with 16 bases between the two ends. This CDR3 has 14 residues. The germline V gene has CDR1 WSHSY and CDR2 SAAADI. CDR3 DNA: TGCGCCAGCAGTGAGAAAGACCATCCGGGGGCCCAGTACTTC. This translates into CASSEKDHPGAQYF.

The chain is built from TRBV2 and TRBJ2-7, with D unclear. This CDR3 is 10 amino acids long. Germline values: CDR1 SNHLY, CDR2 FYNNEI. V was shortened by 4 bases and J by 7 bases, with 5 bases between the two germline ends. The CDR3 DNA follows: TGTGCCAGCAGTGGAGTTGAGCAGTACTTC. This codes for CASSGVEQYF.

The chain couples TRBV30 to TRBJ2-1, with 8 positions matching TRBD1. Germline CDR1 GTSNPN, CDR2 SVGIG (reference sequence). The CDR3 contains 13 residues. The V segment lost 5 bases and the J segment 3 bases; nucleotides outside the gene matches: 3. This chain's CDR3 is CAWGTGHYNEQFF. The CDR3 coding sequence is TGTGCCTGGGGGACAGGCCACTACAATGAGCAGTTCTTC.